The 10 T cell receptor beta chains presented below share a single source sample, sequenced in a study of vaccination effects on CD4 cells after COVID-19. Profiling relied on immunoSEQ multiplex PCR, and the TCRdb table lists in-frame clones only, not all of them. Of tens of thousands of clones in the sample, 60% to 75% were seen once. The antigens these receptors bind are not known. Antigen-specific CD4+ T cells were first expanded with viral peptide pools by the ViraFEST assay and only then sequenced. Isolation of CD4+ T cells took place after about 10 days of culture. Either the BNT162b2 or mRNA-1273 vaccine was given to participants in two doses. This specimen was CD4+ T cells from PBMCs cultured with HCoV-229E spike peptides, taken after COVID-19 vaccination. These receptors were taken from a human donor who received a COVID-19 vaccine.

This clone was detected once. The chain has TRBV2 and TRBJ2-5; D is uncertain. V lost 4 bases, J lost 0 bases, and 6 bases lay in between. CDR1 SNHLY and CDR2 FYNNEI come from the germline V gene. This CDR3 is built from 13 residues. This CDR3 is CASSVMYQETQYF. The CDR3 coding sequence is TGTGCCAGCAGTGTTATGTACCAAGAGACCCAGTACTTC.

This chain joins TRBV7-2 and TRBJ2-3; 15 bases match TRBD2. The trim removed 0 bases at V and 5 bases at J, leaving 3 bases unmatched. The CDR3 has 17 amino acids. Germline V gene lookup returns CDR1 SGHTA and CDR2 FQGNSA. This CDR3 is CASSLAGTSGGQDTQYF. The CDR3 DNA follows: TGTGCCAGCAGCTTAGCCGGGACTAGCGGGGGGCAAGATACGCAGTATTTT.

This clone was counted between two and nine times. V is TRBV5-1 and J is TRBJ1-1; 7 bases match TRBD1. The CDR3 has 16 amino acids. Germline values: CDR1 SGHRS, CDR2 YFSETQ. V gave up 0 bases and J gave up 0 bases; unmatched junction bases: 5. In DNA form, the CDR3 reads TGCGCCAGCAGCTTGGTTGCCAGGGGGATGAACACTGAAGCTTTCTTT. Translation gives CASSLVARGMNTEAFF.

The chain links TRBV5-4 to TRBJ1-2; unclear D gene. Germline CDR1 reads SGHNT; CDR2 reads YYREEE (reference sequence). The CDR3 is made up of 16 amino acids. The V and J ends lost 0 bases and 9 bases respectively, with 21 bases between them. The CDR3, as DNA: TGTGCCAGCAGCTTGGGTCCGAAGGGTGGGGTAGTGCGCTACACCTTC. It encodes CASSLGPKGGVVRYTF.

This sequence joins TRBV6-4 and TRBJ1-1; D is undetermined. V was shortened by 0 bases and J by 5 bases, with 7 bases between the two germline ends. Germline V gene lookup returns CDR1 MRHNA and CDR2 SNTAGT. The CDR3 is 13 residues long. This CDR3 reads CASSDSTLTEAFF. CDR3 DNA sequence: TGTGCCAGCAGTGACTCGACCTTGACTGAAGCTTTCTTT.

The chain uses TRBV3-1 (or the pseudogene TRBV3-2) and TRBJ1-2; TRBD1 is a possible D gene (5 bases). V was cut by 1 base and J by 8 bases, with 14 bases left in between. The CDR3 loop spans 14 amino acids. Germline loops: CDR1 LGHDT, CDR2 YNNKEL (reference sequence). The CDR3 nucleotides read TGTGCCAGCAGCCAAGTCGGCAGGGCGGAGGGCTACACCTTC. This translates into CASSQVGRAEGYTF.

CDR3 coding DNA: TGCGCCAGCAGCCCGCGCGGGGGTTCCTACAATGAGCAGTTCTTC. The encoded protein is CASSPRGGSYNEQFF. The J gene is TRBJ2-1, the V gene TRBV4-1, with 7 bases fitting TRBD2. This CDR3 region has 15 residues. With V trimmed by 4 bases and J by 1 base, 4 bases remained unmatched. Germline loops: CDR1 MGHRA, CDR2 YSYEKL.

This clone was counted between two and nine times. V and J are TRBV19 and TRBJ1-6; 7 bases are a match to TRBD1. Germline values: CDR1 LNHDA, CDR2 SQIVND (reference sequence). With 5 bases clipped from V and 6 bases from J, the junction kept 7 bases outside the gene matches. There are 15 residues in the CDR3. CDR3 residues: CASSLRGTANSPLHF. CDR3 DNA sequence: TGTGCCAGTAGTTTGCGAGGGACAGCTAATTCACCCCTCCACTTT.

This clone was picked up one time. This chain uses TRBV7-3 with TRBJ2-1; D remains unclear. Germline V gives CDR1 SGHTA, CDR2 FQGTGA. The CDR3 consists of 14 residues. Trimming removed 5 bases at V and 8 bases at J, with 16 bases between. The CDR3 nucleotides read TGTGCCAGCAGCCCCCTAGGGAACGAGGATGAGCAGTTCTTC. As protein: CASSPLGNEDEQFF.

This clone appeared a single time. This sequence joins TRBV5-1 and TRBJ1-2; possibly TRBD1 for D (5 bases). The CDR3 is 14 amino acids. The V gene lost 2 bases and the J gene lost 8 bases, with 16 bases spanning the gap. The germline V gene has CDR1 SGHRS and CDR2 YFSETQ. The CDR3 spells CASSFPGTAGGYTF. The CDR3 DNA reads TGCGCCAGCAGCTTCCCCGGGACGGCTGGGGGCTACACCTTC.